Listed here are 9 T cell receptor beta chains from one sample, sequenced in a study of CD8+ T cells in alopecia areata (dated by TCRdb to the late 2010s). This specimen's time point label, per the study, means: around 4 weeks on oral tofacitinib. This specimen's treatment or condition label, per the study, means: oral pan-JAK inhibitor, 5-10 mg twice daily. Library method: the immunoSEQ multiplex PCR assay. RNA was extracted from all samples and reverse transcribed into cDNA as template for TCR sequencing. In TCRdb, the immuneACCESS table is reduced to in-frame sequences with V and J assigned. These tables do not hold every clone; where another copy was compared, an unresolved V gene accounts for under half, and the others remain unexplained. The sample data list about 200,000 clones, and 45% to 65% of these were observed just once. The ten largest clones represent 3% to 3.5% of the sample. The sequenced sample was CD4+ T cells sorted from blood, obtained at week 4, from a patient treated with tofacitinib. The source of these receptors is a human donor with alopecia areata.

In its sample, this clone was seen once. The V call is TRBV30, the J call TRBJ1-1, with D perhaps TRBD1 (6 bases). Trimming took off 0 bases at V and 5 bases at J, with 10 bases between the two ends. The germline gives CDR1 GTSNPN, CDR2 SVGIG (reference sequence). This CDR3 is 13 amino acids long. The CDR3 loop is CAWSVQGETEAFF. The CDR3 region has the DNA TGTGCCTGGAGTGTACAGGGAGAAACTGAAGCTTTCTTT.

This clone was detected a few times. The DNA for the CDR3 is TGTGCCTGGAGTGTACGAGGAGCGGGGGACAGGGCCTCCTACGAGCAGTACTTC. Translating gives CAWSVRGAGDRASYEQYF. The chain is built from TRBV30 and TRBJ2-7, with D tentatively TRBD1 (9 bases). CDR1 is GTSNPN, CDR2 SVGIG, per germline (reference sequence). The CDR3 loop spans 18 amino acids. V was shortened by 0 bases and J by 0 bases, with 21 bases between the two germline ends.

This chain links TRBV30 with TRBJ1-1; tentative D call: TRBD1 (5 bases). V was pared by 0 bases and J by 5 bases, with 13 bases between. The CDR3 extends over 14 amino acids. Germline CDR1 GTSNPN, CDR2 SVGIG (reference sequence). CDR3 sequence (DNA): TGTGCCTGGAGTGTGGCCGGGGGAGGGACTGAAGCTTTCTTT. Translated, it gives CAWSVAGGGTEAFF.

This chain connects TRBV9 to TRBJ2-7; D possibly corresponds to TRBD2 (6 bases). The CDR3 length is 13 residues. V was cut by 4 bases and J by 4 bases, with 12 bases left in between. Germline loops: CDR1 SGDLS, CDR2 YYNGEE. The CDR3 region has the DNA TGTGCCAGCAGCCCCTGGGACTCGTACGAGCAGTACTTC. It translates to CASSPWDSYEQYF. The complete variable domain, with remaining parts taken from reference TRBV9 and TRBJ2-7, reads DSGVTQTPKHLITATGQRVTLRCSPRSGDLSVYWYQQSLDQGLQFLIQYYNGEERAKGNILERFSAQQFPDLHSELNLSSLELGDSALYFCASSPWDSYEQYFGPGTRLTVT.

The chain has TRBV7-2 and TRBJ1-1, with 7 bases fitting TRBD1. Germline trimming cut 5 bases from V and 5 bases from J; bases unmatched to any gene: 5. The CDR3 consists of 13 residues. Germline loops: CDR1 SGHTA, CDR2 FQGNSA. Written as DNA, the CDR3 is TGTGCCAGCAGCGGACTCAGGGGGACTGAAGCTTTCTTT. Protein sequence: CASSGLRGTEAFF.

This chain's CDR3 is CASSWRTGRGSYEQYF. In DNA, the CDR3 is TGTGCCAGCAGTTGGAGGACAGGGCGTGGGTCCTACGAGCAGTACTTC. The chain carries TRBV27 and TRBJ2-7, with 8 bases matching TRBD1. The J segment lost 1 base and the V segment lost 4 bases, leaving 9 bases of the junction unmatched. From germline, CDR1 is MNHEY and CDR2 SMNVEV (reference sequence). This CDR3 comprises 16 residues.

This clone has just a few counts. The rearrangement joins TRBV7-2 to TRBJ2-7; 12 nucleotides match TRBD1. With V trimmed by 1 base and J by 8 bases, 9 bases remained unmatched. The CDR3 extends over 16 amino acids. In germline, CDR1 is SGHTA, CDR2 FQGNSA. The chain's CDR3 is CASSLEVGQGAAKQYF. DNA for the CDR3: TGTGCCAGCAGCTTAGAGGTGGGACAGGGGGCGGCGAAGCAGTACTTC.

The chain joins TRBV4-2 to TRBJ2-5, with D possibly being TRBD2 (7 bases). The germline gives CDR1 LGHNA, CDR2 YNFKEQ. Trimming pared 4 bases from V and 4 bases from J, leaving 25 bases between. The CDR3 is 18 amino acids. DNA of the CDR3: TGTGCCAGCAGCCCGACGGAGGGGGGGGCCGGGAAAACAGAGACCCAGTACTTC. Its translation is CASSPTEGGAGKTETQYF.

The J gene is TRBJ2-2, the V gene TRBV5-4, with D perhaps TRBD2 (5 bases). V was shortened by 4 bases and J by 1 base, with 14 bases between the two germline ends. CDR1 is SGHNT, CDR2 YYREEE, per germline (reference sequence). CDR3 length: 16 amino acids. CDR3 sequence (DNA): TGTGCCAGCAGCCCTAGCCCAGGTGTGAACACCGGGGAGCTGTTTTTT. It translates to CASSPSPGVNTGELFF.